Listed here is a single T cell receptor beta chain. Antigen: not known. The authors ran the assay at deep level. Splitting of each subset's genomic DNA was done evenly across several immunoSEQ plates. Clones were sequenced by immunoSEQ multiplex PCR, and TCRdb holds only the in-frame ones, with some missing. The repertoire holds 800,000 to 1,200,000 clones, around 78% seen once, with around 0.47% in the top ten. The data stem from a study of shared clonotypes between healthy human individuals. Findings and caveats of the study: Despite large depth, sorted-subset datasets appeared incompletely sequenced.

The CDR3 spans 14 residues. Germline CDR1 and CDR2: SGHDT and YYEEEE. Deletions cut 3 bases from V and 4 bases from J, with 14 bases between. The chain combines TRBV5-6 with TRBJ2-7; D is unresolved. The sequencing sample was made of memory CD4+ T cells from PBMCs. The subset: CD45RA-negative fraction. This receptor was taken from a man aged 18 to 29 in good health. Some clones in this sample may be carry-over from other donors' samples. This CDR3 reads CASSSLAADYEQYF. CDR3 DNA: TGTGCCAGCAGCTCACTGGCGGCAGATTACGAGCAGTACTTC.